One and the same sample provided the 24 T cell receptor beta chains below, sequenced in a study of blood T cells in healthy people across ages. A second PCR of about 7 to 11 cycles used a sample-barcoded 5' primer and a J-beta primer mix. Each CDR3 protein gets one entry after TCRdb re-called the 5' RACE reads with MiXCR. The repertoire holds 700,000 or so distinct CDR3 sequences, with approximately 21% as singletons. The sample comprised blood. These receptors came from a man between 65 and 79 years old in good health.

The chain joins TRBV11-1 to TRBJ1-1; tentative D call: TRBD1 (5 bases). The CDR3 consists of 15 residues. V lost 2 bases to trimming and J lost 3 bases, with 13 bases between them. CDR1 and CDR2 from the germline V gene are SGHAT and FQDESV (reference sequence). The CDR3 spells CASSLRNGQHTEAFF. The CDR3, as DNA: TGTGCCAGCAGCTTACGCAACGGACAACACACTGAAGCTTTCTTT.

This clonotype was recorded a few times. The chain joins TRBV6-1 to TRBJ2-6; D is unresolved. Looked up from germline, CDR1 is MNHNS and CDR2 is SASEGT. CDR3 size: 15 residues. The ends were cut back, 7 bases at V and 0 bases at J, with 10 bases in the middle. In nucleotides, the CDR3 is TGTGCCAGCATATCCCGGAACTCTGGGGCCAACGTCCTGACTTTC. It translates to CASISRNSGANVLTF.

This clonotype was counted a few times. The chain has TRBV9 and TRBJ2-1; TRBD2 matches at 10 bases. Germline V CDR1 and CDR2: SGDLS, YYNGEE. The CDR3 sequence is 17 residues long. J was trimmed by 4 bases and V by 1 base; bases with no gene match: 8. This CDR3 reads CASSVQASGGPYNEQFF. In DNA form, the CDR3 reads TGTGCCAGCAGCGTACAGGCTAGCGGGGGCCCATACAATGAGCAGTTCTTC.

This clonotype was observed a handful of times. This chain links TRBV3-1 with TRBJ2-1; D could derive from TRBD1 or TRBD2 (5 bases each). Trimming took off 4 bases at V and 8 bases at J, with 18 bases between the two ends. Germline V gene data show CDR1 as LGHDT and CDR2 as YNNKEL (reference sequence). This CDR3 is built from 15 residues. CDR3 residues: CASSRRGWGIDEQFF. The CDR3, as DNA: TGTGCCAGCAGCCGACGCGGGTGGGGGATCGATGAGCAGTTCTTC.

In this sample, this clonotype turned up a few times. The chain has TRBV20-1 and TRBJ2-5, with a possible D match to TRBD2 (7 bases). The end of the DNA aligns better with TRBJ2-7, so the J call may be wrong. This CDR3 region has 14 residues. Germline values: CDR1 DFQATT, CDR2 SNEGSKA (reference sequence). This chain's CDR3 is CSAAGAPNGYEQYF. The CDR3 DNA reads as TGCAGTGCGGCGGGGGCTCCCAACGGCTACGAGCAGTACTTC.

This clonotype appeared a few times. This sequence joins TRBV12-3 or TRBV12-4 and TRBJ1-2; D is unclear. The CDR3 length is 14 residues. Trimming left V 3 bases short and J 0 bases short, with 8 bases between. The CDR3 coding sequence is TGTGCCAGCAGTTTCGTCGGGACTAACTATGGCTACACCTTC. As protein: CASSFVGTNYGYTF.

The genes are TRBV6-6 and TRBJ2-3; D is undetermined. V was shortened by 9 bases and J by 2 bases, with 18 bases between the two germline ends. Germline loops: CDR1 MNHNY, CDR2 SVGAGI (reference sequence). The CDR3 has 15 residues. The CDR3 DNA follows: TGTGCCAGTTCCTTTGGCCGCGCTAACACAGATACGCAGTATTTT. Protein sequence: CASSFGRANTDTQYF.

The sample holds a few counts of this clonotype. The chain uses TRBV19 and TRBJ2-1, with TRBD2 identical over 7 bases. CDR1 is LNHDA, CDR2 SQIVND, per germline (reference sequence). V dropped 3 bases and J dropped 0; count of bases not matched to a gene: 11. There are 18 residues in the CDR3. The chain's CDR3 is CASSIRMRGGPSYNEQFF. For the CDR3, the DNA is TGTGCCAGTAGTATTCGGATGCGCGGGGGACCCTCCTACAATGAGCAGTTCTTC. The full variable domain, its missing parts supplied by reference TRBV19 and TRBJ2-1, is DGGITQSPKYLFRKEGQNVTLSCEQNLNHDAMYWYRQDPGQGLRLIYYSQIVNDFQKGDIAEGYSVSREKKESFPLTVTSAQKNPTAFYLCASSIRMRGGPSYNEQFFGPGTRLTVL.

The chain links TRBV6-5 to TRBJ2-1, with a tentative D call TRBD2 (6 bases). V dropped 5 bases and J dropped 9 bases, with 14 bases sitting between them. This CDR3 is 13 amino acids long. The V gene's germline CDR1 is MNHEY and CDR2 SVGAGI. CDR3 nucleotide sequence: TGTGCCAGCAGTAAAGGAGGGCCGGGTGAGCAGTTCTTC. This translates into CASSKGGPGEQFF.

In its sample, this clonotype was seen a few times. This chain links TRBV20-1 with TRBJ2-3; the D gene is possibly TRBD1 (6 bases). Germline CDR1 reads DFQATT; CDR2 reads SNEGSKA (reference sequence). The germline V and J ends were trimmed by 5 bases and 1 base, with 7 bases remaining between them. The CDR3 consists of 12 residues. For the CDR3, the DNA is TGCAGTGCTTACAGGGGCACAGATACGCAGTATTTT. It encodes CSAYRGTDTQYF.

The chain has TRBV12-3 or TRBV12-4 and TRBJ2-3; D possibly corresponds to TRBD2 (7 bases). Trimming cost V 4 bases and J 5 bases, with 13 bases left between them. CDR3 length equals 14 residues. For the CDR3, the DNA is TGTGCCAGCAGTTGCGGGGGCAGGGAAGATACGCAGTATTTT. It is translated as CASSCGGREDTQYF.

J is TRBJ2-1 and V is TRBV6-5; TRBD2 might be the D (6 bases). There are 16 residues in the CDR3. V lost 1 base and J 0 bases, leaving 10 bases between the germline ends. Germline CDR1 and CDR2: MNHEY and SVGAGI. CDR3 nucleotide sequence: TGTGCCAGCAGTTACTATAGCGGTAGCTCCTACAATGAGCAGTTCTTC. Protein sequence: CASSYYSGSSYNEQFF.

This clonotype was observed a handful of times. V gene TRBV29-1 combines with J gene TRBJ2-1, with 9 positions matching TRBD2. CDR1 and CDR2 (germline): SQVTM, ANQGSEA. J lost 6 bases, V lost 1 base, and 10 bases had no gene match. This CDR3 is built from 16 residues. CDR3 sequence: CSVEGLAGLYANEQFF. CDR3 nucleotide sequence: TGCAGCGTTGAAGGGCTAGCGGGACTCTACGCCAATGAGCAGTTCTTC.

The chain joins TRBV7-9 to TRBJ2-1, with D unclear. Germline-derived CDR1 and CDR2 are SEHNR and FQNEAQ (reference sequence). V was cut by 8 bases and J by 4 bases, with 18 bases left in between. The CDR3 length is 15 residues. This chain's CDR3 is CASAGLSWQYNEQFF. The CDR3 nucleotides read TGTGCCAGCGCTGGGCTGAGTTGGCAGTACAATGAGCAGTTCTTC. The entire variable domain, with the rest obtained from reference TRBV7-9 and TRBJ2-1, is as follows: DTGVSQNPRHKITKRGQNVTFRCDPISEHNRLYWYRQTLGQGPEFLTYFQNEAQLEKSRLLSDRFSAERPKGSFSTLEIQRTEQGDSAMYLCASAGLSWQYNEQFFGPGTRLTVL.

The chain combines TRBV28 with TRBJ2-3, with 7 bases fitting TRBD2. The V and J ends lost 5 bases and 3 bases, in that order; junction bases with no gene match: 11. Looked up from germline, CDR1 is MDHEN and CDR2 is SYDVKM. This CDR3 is built from 16 residues. The CDR3, as DNA: TGTGCCAGCAGTCCCCTTGGCGGGGGATTTACAGATACGCAGTATTTT. Translated, it gives CASSPLGGGFTDTQYF.

The rearrangement joins TRBV5-1 to TRBJ2-5; 10 positions match TRBD2. The better agreement between TRBJ2-1 and the DNA end casts doubt on the J call. This CDR3 has 16 amino acids. Germline CDR1 SGHRS, CDR2 YFSETQ. For the CDR3, the DNA is TGCGCCAGCAGCTTGAGCTTCAGCGGGAGGGAAAATGAGCAGTTCTTC. Protein sequence: CASSLSFSGRENEQFF.

This chain connects TRBV19 to TRBJ2-3, with 7 bases matching TRBD1. The CDR3 has 15 amino acids. Germline CDR1 LNHDA, CDR2 SQIVND (reference sequence). The J segment lost 6 bases and the V segment lost 3 bases, leaving 9 bases of the junction unmatched. The CDR3 protein is CASSIPTGRSDTQYF. CDR3 sequence (DNA): TGTGCCAGTAGTATCCCGACAGGGCGTAGCGATACGCAGTATTTT.

This clonotype was detected a few times. One end of the junction varies from germline; a read error may be responsible. The V and J genes are TRBV20-1 and TRBJ1-2; D is undetermined. The germline V gene has CDR1 DFQATT and CDR2 SNEGSKA (reference sequence). The CDR3 length is 13 residues. Here the CDR3 DNA reads TGCAGTGCGAGAGACCGAAGAGGGTTTGACTACACCTTC. It codes for CSARDRRGFDYTF.

The rearrangement uses TRBV29-1 and TRBJ2-7; D call uncertain. The end of the DNA fits TRBJ2-5 better, so the J call may be wrong. The CDR3 loop spans 12 amino acids. The germline V gene has CDR1 SQVTM and CDR2 ANQGSEA. DNA of the CDR3: TGCAGCGTTGACACTGCAGGAGAGACCCAGTACTTC. Translated, it gives CSVDTAGETQYF.

The table lists this clonotype with a few counts. The chain uses TRBV12-3 or TRBV12-4 and TRBJ2-3; 9 bases line up with TRBD1. Trimming at V came to 6 bases and at J to 4 bases, leaving 17 bases not matched to a gene. The CDR3 totals 18 residues. The CDR3 reads CASRSFSPDRGSSDTQYF. CDR3 nucleotides: TGTGCCAGCAGATCCTTTTCTCCCGACAGGGGGTCATCAGATACGCAGTATTTT.

This clonotype was found many times. The chain recombines TRBV12-3 or TRBV12-4 with TRBJ2-1; 7 bases are shared with TRBD1. This CDR3 is 13 amino acids long. V shed 6 bases and J 4 bases; nucleotides not matched to a gene: 3. CDR3: CASRLTGYNEQFF. DNA for the CDR3: TGTGCCAGCAGGTTGACAGGGTACAATGAGCAGTTCTTC.

V gene TRBV7-2 combines with J gene TRBJ2-7, with 10 bases aligning to TRBD2. Per the germline V gene, CDR1 is SGHTA and CDR2 is FQGNSA. The junction had 7 bases not matched to a gene; V was cut back by 5 bases and J by 0 bases. This CDR3 has 16 amino acids. CDR3 amino acids: CASSLTGTSASYEQYV. The DNA of the CDR3 is TGTGCCAGCAGCCTAACCGGGACTAGCGCCTCCTACGAGCAGTACGTC.

This clonotype was seen a handful of times. The V gene is TRBV15, the J gene TRBJ2-3, with 12 positions matching TRBD2. CDR1 and CDR2 (germline): LNHNV, YYDKDF (reference sequence). Trimming cost V 1 base and J 3 bases; bases outside gene matches: 8. CDR3 length equals 18 residues. CDR3 bases: TGTGCCACCAGCAGAGTAGAAAGACTAGCGGGAGAGACAGATACGCAGTATTTT. As protein: CATSRVERLAGETDTQYF.

This clonotype was seen a handful of times. V gene TRBV15 combines with J gene TRBJ2-3, with D perhaps TRBD2 (6 bases). Germline V gene sequence: CDR1 LNHNV, CDR2 YYDKDF (reference sequence). Trimming took 5 bases from V and 1 from J, leaving 7 bases between them. CDR3 length: 13 amino acids. The CDR3 nucleotides are TGTGCCACCAGCCAGCGGGGCACAGATACGCAGTATTTT. Its translation: CATSQRGTDTQYF.